Shown below are 30 T cell receptor beta chains from a single sample sequenced in a study of blood T cell repertoires in COVID-19. Using immunoSEQ multiplex PCR, the repertoire was profiled, and TCRdb retains in-frame clones only, with some absent. The repertoire holds 250,000 to 300,000 clones, with about 89% as singletons. The sample was peripheral blood. These receptors were obtained from a woman in her fifties or sixties with acute or convalescent COVID-19.

The rearrangement joins TRBV15 to TRBJ1-2, with unresolved D. Per germline, CDR1 LNHNV and CDR2 YYDKDF (reference sequence). Between the trimmed V and J ends, which lost 2 bases and 4 bases, there was a span of 11 bases. The CDR3 spans 14 residues. CDR3 nucleotide sequence: TGTGCCACCAGCAGAAGGGAGGTATTCTATGGCTACACCTTC. Protein: CATSRREVFYGYTF.

This chain links TRBV4-1 with TRBJ1-5; 8 nucleotides agree with TRBD1. V lost 0 bases and J lost 9; bases outside the gene matches: 7. The germline V gene has CDR1 MGHRA and CDR2 YSYEKL. This CDR3 has 15 amino acids. CDR3 in DNA: TGCGCCAGCAGCCAAGACACAGGGGGTCTGGGGCCCCAGCATTTT. It yields the protein CASSQDTGGLGPQHF.

V and J are TRBV7-9 and TRBJ1-1; D might be TRBD1 (6 bases). Germline assignment: CDR1 SEHNR and CDR2 FQNEAQ (reference sequence). The CDR3 consists of 15 residues. Trimming removed 1 base from V and 4 bases from J, with 13 bases in between. CDR3 coding DNA: TGTGCCAGCAGCTTAGTTTCAGGGGTGAGCACTGAAGCTTTCTTT. Amino acid sequence: CASSLVSGVSTEAFF.

The chain couples TRBV7-9 to TRBJ2-2, with D possibly TRBD1 on 6 matching bases. CDR1 SEHNR and CDR2 FQNEAQ come from the germline V gene (reference sequence). This CDR3 is 14 amino acids long. V lost 4 bases to trimming and J lost 6 bases, with 12 bases between them. CDR3: CASSSVQGAGELFF. The CDR3 DNA follows: TGTGCCAGCAGCTCTGTACAGGGAGCCGGGGAGCTGTTTTTT.

V and J are TRBV7-9 and TRBJ1-4; perhaps TRBD1 as D (5 bases). CDR1 is SEHNR, CDR2 FQNEAQ, per germline (reference sequence). CDR3 size: 15 residues. Trimming pared 5 bases from V and 8 bases from J, leaving 18 bases between. CDR3 sequence reads: CASSATQAREEKLFF. The DNA of the CDR3 is TGTGCCAGCAGCGCGACACAGGCACGAGAAGAAAAACTGTTTTTT.

This clone was counted a few times. This sequence joins TRBV9 and TRBJ2-1; the match to TRBD2 covers 7 bases. Germline loops: CDR1 SGDLS, CDR2 YYNGEE. The junction had 21 bases not matched to a gene; V was cut back by 4 bases and J by 8 bases. The CDR3 loop spans 18 amino acids. The CDR3 spells CASSSTAGEGPILHEQFF. CDR3 DNA: TGTGCCAGCAGCTCCACCGCTGGGGAGGGCCCAATACTCCATGAGCAGTTCTTC.

This chain links TRBV30 with TRBJ1-1, with D uncertain. The CDR3 is 15 residues long. Germline V gene sequence: CDR1 GTSNPN, CDR2 SVGIG (reference sequence). V dropped 0 bases and J dropped 10 bases, with 21 bases sitting between them. The CDR3: CAWSVGLVFSRSAFF. The CDR3 region has the DNA TGTGCCTGGAGTGTCGGACTTGTCTTCAGTCGATCAGCTTTCTTT.

This chain joins TRBV5-1 and TRBJ2-5, with D uncertain. Germline V CDR1 and CDR2: SGHRS, YFSETQ. The V end was cut by 0 bases, the J end by 1 base, with 7 bases between. The CDR3 contains 14 residues. DNA for the CDR3: TGCGCCAGCAGCTTGGTCCCCCTCCAAGAGACCCAGTACTTC. Amino acid sequence: CASSLVPLQETQYF. Together with reference TRBV5-1 and TRBJ2-5, the CDR3 gives the full variable domain: KAGVTQTPRYLIKTRGQQVTLSCSPISGHRSVSWYQQTPGQGLQFLFEYFSETQRNKGNFPGRFSGRQFSNSRSEMNVSTLELGDSALYLCASSLVPLQETQYFGPGTRLLVL.

This chain connects TRBV19 to TRBJ2-7; 7 positions match TRBD1. The V and J ends lost 4 bases and 0 bases, in that order; junction bases with no gene match: 6. CDR3 length: 15 residues. The germline V gene has CDR1 LNHDA and CDR2 SQIVND (reference sequence). CDR3 DNA sequence: TGTGCCAGTAGTACCGAGGGGGCTTTCTCCTACGAGCAGTACTTC. Translated: CASSTEGAFSYEQYF.

The chain uses TRBV27 and TRBJ2-7, with 11 bases fitting TRBD2. This CDR3 has 16 amino acids. V shed 2 bases, J shed 5 bases, and the junction held 8 bases outside the gene matches. The V gene's germline CDR1 is MNHEY and CDR2 SMNVEV (reference sequence). CDR3 sequence (DNA): TGTGCCAGCAGTTTAAGGCTAGCGGGAGGACGAAACGAGCAGTACTTC. The encoded protein is CASSLRLAGGRNEQYF.

The rearrangement uses TRBV24-1 and TRBJ2-7, with 7 nucleotides matching TRBD1. The CDR3 length is 14 residues. Trimming took 4 bases from V and 1 from J; bases not matched to a gene: 3. Germline V CDR1 and CDR2: KGHDR, SFDVKD. CDR3 loop: CATSDPQGSYEQYF. DNA of the CDR3: TGTGCCACCAGTGACCCACAGGGGTCCTACGAGCAGTACTTC.

This sequence joins TRBV11-2 and TRBJ2-2; no clear D gene. Germline-derived CDR1 and CDR2 are SGHAT and FQNNGV. V was clipped by 5 bases and J by 8 bases, with 9 bases between them. The CDR3 runs to 12 residues. In DNA, the CDR3 is TGTGCCAGCAGCCCCACTATAGGGGAGCTGTTTTTT. Translation: CASSPTIGELFF. Full variable domain (outside the CDR3, taken from reference TRBV11-2 and TRBJ2-2): EAGVAQSPRYKIIEKRQSVAFWCNPISGHATLYWYQQILGQGPKLLIQFQNNGVVDDSQLPKDRFSAERLKGVDSTLKIQPAKLEDSAVYLCASSPTIGELFFGEGSRLTVL.

V usage is TRBV18 and J usage is TRBJ1-5; TRBD1 matches 8 bases. The CDR3 contains 14 residues. Germline V gene sequence: CDR1 KGHSH, CDR2 LQKENI. V dropped 5 bases and J dropped 3; count of bases not matched to a gene: 3. CDR3 DNA: TGTGCCAGCTCAAGGACAGGGAACAATCAGCCCCAGCATTTT. Its protein product is CASSRTGNNQPQHF.

The chain combines TRBV7-2 with TRBJ2-7, with a possible D match to TRBD2 (6 bases). Germline loops: CDR1 SGHTA, CDR2 FQGNSA. The CDR3 sequence is 14 residues long. Between the trimmed V and J ends, which lost 0 bases and 6 bases, there was a span of 12 bases. This chain's CDR3 is CASSLAQGGAEQYF. The CDR3 nucleotides read TGTGCCAGCAGCTTAGCGCAGGGCGGGGCCGAGCAGTACTTC.

V and J are TRBV15 and TRBJ2-7; TRBD1 matches 7 bases. The CDR3 contains 14 residues. Germline V gene sequence: CDR1 LNHNV, CDR2 YYDKDF (reference sequence). The V segment lost 3 bases and the J segment 0 bases; nucleotides outside the gene matches: 2. CDR3 nucleotide sequence: TGTGCCACCAGCAGGCGACAGGGCTCCTACGAGCAGTACTTC. Residues: CATSRRQGSYEQYF.

This chain uses TRBV2 with TRBJ1-3; D remains unclear. Germline-derived CDR1 and CDR2 are SNHLY and FYNNEI. The germline V and J ends were trimmed by 9 bases and 0 bases, with 9 bases remaining between them. The CDR3 covers 13 residues. The CDR3 spells CARTGFSGNTIYF. CDR3 bases: TGTGCCAGGACGGGATTCTCTGGAAACACCATATATTTT.

Regarding this clone: The same CDR3 arises from other DNA sequences in this sample as well. The chain uses TRBV7-9 and TRBJ1-5; a weak D match, TRBD1 (5 bases). Germline V gene sequence: CDR1 SEHNR, CDR2 FQNEAQ (reference sequence). The CDR3 has 14 amino acids. V was trimmed by 1 base and J by 5 bases, leaving 9 bases between them. CDR3 sequence reads: CASSLGWGDQPQHF. The CDR3 DNA sequence: TGTGCCAGCAGCTTAGGTTGGGGCGATCAGCCCCAGCATTTT.

The chain carries TRBV12-3 or TRBV12-4 and TRBJ2-1; D is unclear. Trimming left V 7 bases short and J 5 bases short, with 9 bases between. CDR3 size: 12 residues. The CDR3 reads CASTLENNEQFF. In DNA, the CDR3 is TGTGCCAGCACCCTAGAGAACAATGAGCAGTTCTTC.

This chain connects TRBV7-2 to TRBJ2-3, with D hard to call. Trimming removed 1 base from V and 12 bases from J, with 11 bases in between. The CDR3 is 12 residues long. Germline V gene lookup returns CDR1 SGHTA and CDR2 FQGNSA. The CDR3 sequence is CASSLEESVQYF. As DNA, the CDR3 is TGTGCCAGCAGCTTAGAGGAGAGCGTTCAGTATTTT.

V is TRBV11-2 and J is TRBJ1-5; D gene ambiguous. Trimming pared 1 base from V and 1 base from J, leaving 8 bases between. CDR1 and CDR2 (germline): SGHAT, FQNNGV. The CDR3 spans 15 residues. Here the CDR3 reads CASSLGAKSNQPQHF. CDR3 nucleotide sequence: TGTGCCAGCAGCTTAGGGGCCAAAAGCAATCAGCCCCAGCATTTT.

The table lists this clone with a count of one. The chain couples TRBV14 to TRBJ2-7; TRBD1 is a possible D gene (5 bases). This CDR3 region has 18 residues. V was pared by 3 bases and J by 2 bases, with 23 bases between. Germline CDR1 and CDR2: SGHDN and FVKESK. The CDR3 loop is CASSHFLGRGQGTYEQYF. The CDR3 DNA sequence: TGTGCCAGCAGCCATTTTCTCGGCAGAGGACAAGGTACCTACGAGCAGTACTTC.

This chain uses TRBV9 with TRBJ2-7; possibly TRBD2 for D (6 bases). This CDR3 comprises 14 residues. With 5 bases removed from V and 0 bases from J, the gap between germline ends came to 12 bases. Germline CDR1 SGDLS, CDR2 YYNGEE. CDR3 residues: CASSEGGTSYEQYF. Here the CDR3 DNA reads TGTGCCAGCAGTGAGGGAGGTACCTCCTACGAGCAGTACTTC.

This clone was recorded once. The V gene is TRBV6-1, the J gene TRBJ1-1, with a tentative D call TRBD1 (6 bases). The CDR3 extends over 14 amino acids. From germline, CDR1 is MNHNS and CDR2 SASEGT. With 3 bases removed from V and 0 bases from J, the gap between germline ends came to 8 bases. The CDR3 DNA follows: TGTGCCAGCAGTGACAGGGGATTGAACACTGAAGCTTTCTTT. Translated, it gives CASSDRGLNTEAFF.

The chain has TRBV5-1 and TRBJ2-7, with unresolved D. The CDR3 is made up of 14 amino acids. Germline CDR1 is SGHRS and CDR2 is YFSETQ. V was clipped by 0 bases and J by 0 bases, with 7 bases between them. This CDR3 is CASSLEEFSYEQYF. The CDR3 DNA follows: TGCGCCAGCAGCTTGGAAGAGTTCTCCTACGAGCAGTACTTC.

The chain carries TRBV2 and TRBJ1-5; no definite D call. Trimming cost V 5 bases and J 6 bases, with 11 bases left between them. CDR3 length equals 13 residues. Germline V gene sequence: CDR1 SNHLY, CDR2 FYNNEI. The CDR3 is CASSLRGGQPQHF. The CDR3 DNA reads as TGTGCCAGCAGTTTGCGCGGAGGTCAGCCCCAGCATTTT.

The genes are TRBV5-1 and TRBJ2-7, with D possibly TRBD2 on 6 matching bases. V lost 0 bases and J lost 4, with 14 bases in between. This CDR3 spans 15 amino acids. CDR1 and CDR2 (germline): SGHRS, YFSETQ. CDR3 sequence (DNA): TGCGCCAGCAGCTTGGTTCTGGGGAGGTTGTACGAGCAGTACTTC. This encodes CASSLVLGRLYEQYF.

The chain carries TRBV19 and TRBJ2-1; 8 nucleotides match TRBD2. Germline CDR1 reads LNHDA; CDR2 reads SQIVND (reference sequence). J lost 0 bases, V lost 5 bases, and 6 bases had no gene match. The CDR3 sequence is 16 residues long. The CDR3 region is CASSGQLADSYNEQFF. For the CDR3, the DNA is TGTGCCAGTAGTGGACAACTAGCGGACTCCTACAATGAGCAGTTCTTC.

This chain connects TRBV29-1 to TRBJ2-5; D may be TRBD1 (6 bases). The CDR3 covers 13 residues. Germline V CDR1 and CDR2: SQVTM, ANQGSEA. Trimming left V 5 bases short and J 2 bases short, with 12 bases between. This CDR3 is CSVPKQGQETQYF. The CDR3 region has the DNA TGCAGCGTTCCGAAGCAGGGGCAAGAGACCCAGTACTTC.

The rearrangement joins TRBV19 to TRBJ1-2, with TRBD1 matching over 8 bases. Trimming took 5 bases from V and 5 from J; bases not matched to a gene: 10. Germline CDR1 LNHDA, CDR2 SQIVND (reference sequence). This CDR3 spans 15 amino acids. CDR3 loop: CASSGHQTGVYGYTF. Here the CDR3 DNA reads TGTGCCAGTAGTGGACATCAGACAGGGGTATATGGCTACACCTTC. Variable domain in full (rest from reference TRBV19 and TRBJ1-2): DGGITQSPKYLFRKEGQNVTLSCEQNLNHDAMYWYRQDPGQGLRLIYYSQIVNDFQKGDIAEGYSVSREKKESFPLTVTSAQKNPTAFYLCASSGHQTGVYGYTFGSGTRLTVV.

The rearrangement links TRBV9 to TRBJ1-2; 7 bases are shared with TRBD1. V dropped 2 bases and J dropped 4; count of bases not matched to a gene: 11. Germline V gives CDR1 SGDLS, CDR2 YYNGEE. This CDR3 contains 16 residues. Written as DNA, the CDR3 is TGTGCCAGCAGCGTGGGCCGACAGGGAGGCCTCTATGGCTACACCTTC. It yields the protein CASSVGRQGGLYGYTF.